This T cell receptor beta chain was captured in a study of blood T cells in healthy people across ages. General observations from the study: A strong correlation was seen between TCR beta diversity and naive T cell percentage. More naive CD4+ cells and higher diversity were found in long-lived than in aged donors.

This clonotype was detected only once. The antigen remains unidentified. The second PCR ran about 6 to 12 cycles with a sample-barcoded 5' primer and J-beta primers. TCRdb reprocessed the 5' RACE reads with MiXCR, giving one entry per CDR3 protein. Here the sample spans roughly 800,000 distinct CDR3 sequences, roughly 60% being singletons. The CDR3 sequence is 14 residues long. The trim removed 6 bases at V and 4 bases at J, leaving 8 bases unmatched. In germline, CDR1 is SGHTA, CDR2 FQGNSA. This sequence originates from a man younger than 40 in good health. Sequenced material: blood. V is TRBV7-2 and J is TRBJ1-2, with 7 bases identical to TRBD1. CDR3 amino acids: CASSTAGGLYGYTF. The CDR3 nucleotides are TGTGCCAGCAGTACTGCAGGGGGGCTCTATGGCTACACCTTC.